This T cell receptor (beta chain) appears in the sequencing data of a study of blood T cell repertoires in COVID-19. With V trimmed by 5 bases and J by 4 bases, 2 bases remained unmatched. The CDR3 totals 13 residues. Germline CDR1 SNHLY, CDR2 FYNNEI. This clone has only one observation. Methods used by the authors: Amplified reference gene primers provided the basis for estimating nucleated cell counts. The table came from immunoSEQ multiplex PCR; TCRdb's copy has only in-frame clones and leaves some out. Clone size and the V and J calls come from that table; the DNA yielded D and trimming. The sample lists under 300,000 clones; roughly 80% were seen once.

The sequencing sample was made of peripheral blood. The sequence was obtained from a woman older than 75 with active or convalescent COVID-19. This chain uses TRBV2 with TRBJ1-1, with 9 bases identical to TRBD1. This CDR3 reads CASSRDRATEAFF. The CDR3 coding sequence is TGTGCCAGCAGTAGGGACAGGGCCACTGAAGCTTTCTTT.